This T cell receptor beta chain was sequenced in a study of blood T cells in healthy people across ages. Study-level points and caveats: There were more naive CD4+ cells and higher diversity in long-lived donors than in aged donors. Across the age range, TCR beta diversity per million T cells fell in a roughly linear way. Those diversity estimates obtained from one million T cells were thought to be underestimates.

Total RNA was isolated from each sample in quantities of at least 6 micrograms. A second about 7 to 11 cycle PCR used barcoded and J-beta primers. TCRdb re-called the 5' RACE reads through MiXCR, storing one row per CDR3 protein. This sample carries 800,000 to 1,000,000 distinct CDR3 sequences, around 48% of them seen once, and the ten largest clones take roughly 12%. Per germline, CDR1 LNHNV and CDR2 YYDKDF (reference sequence). V gave up 4 bases and J gave up 7 bases; unmatched junction bases: 10. This CDR3 is 15 amino acids long. Points on this clonotype: What it binds is not known.

This TCR was recovered from a man aged 30 to 39 in good health. This sequence joins TRBV15 and TRBJ1-1; 9 nucleotides match TRBD1. The sample taken for sequencing was blood. The CDR3 DNA sequence: TGTGCCACCAGCATATCGACAGGGGGAGCGGGTGAAGCTTTCTTT. Translating it yields CATSISTGGAGEAFF. Looking up the rest from reference TRBV15 and TRBJ1-1 gives the full variable domain: DAMVIQNPRYQVTQFGKPVTLSCSQTLNHNVMYWYQQKSSQAPKLLFHYYDKDFNNEADTPDNFQSRRPNTSFCFLDIRSPGLGDTAMYLCATSISTGGAGEAFFGQGTRLTVV.